This note documents a single T cell receptor (beta chain) sequence. What it recognizes is unknown. The same CDR3 is also encoded by other DNA sequences in this sample. Here immunoSEQ multiplex PCR was the method, and the copy in TCRdb shows in-frame clones only, minus some. The data show 300,000 to 400,000 clones, over 75% seen once. Between the trimmed V and J ends, which lost 3 bases and 8 bases, there was a span of 7 bases. The germline gives CDR1 LNHDA, CDR2 SQIVND (reference sequence). The CDR3 is made up of 12 amino acids. This sample is drawn from a study of Ad26.COV2.S vaccination and SARS-CoV-2 variants. Findings of the study overall: Possible underestimation of total T cell responses by the TCR breadth and depth analyses was noted.

Treatment in this sample: about 20 received Ad26.COV2.S at low or high dose, single or two shots; roughly 5 received placebo; per-sample allocation not given. Sampling was done on day 63 after the first vaccine or placebo injection. This specimen was peripheral blood, taken in a trial of Ad26.COV2.S vaccine versus placebo. The origin of this receptor is a person between 18 and 60 years old who received the Ad26.COV2.S COVID-19 vaccine or a placebo. The chain has TRBV19 and TRBJ1-4; a weak D match, TRBD1 (5 bases). DNA for the CDR3: TGTGCCAGTAGTATTGGGGGGGAAAAACTGTTTTTT. Its protein is CASSIGGEKLFF.